This TCR beta chain came from a study of blood T cell repertoires in COVID-19. Overall study context: In each case, the material was cDNA or gDNA derived from T cells, B-cell-depleted T cells, or PBMCs.

Profiled with immunoSEQ multiplex PCR; TCRdb holds only in-frame clones, not every one. The table has some 320,000 clones, more than 70% seen once. CDR3 size: 15 residues. The germline V gene has CDR1 SGHNT and CDR2 YYREEE (reference sequence). Trimming removed 3 bases at V and 0 bases at J, with 13 bases between. The chain carries TRBV5-4 and TRBJ2-7; TRBD2 is a possible D gene (6 bases). The receptor was isolated from a woman aged 45-65 years who had recovered from COVID-19. What was sequenced was peripheral blood. DNA for the CDR3: TGTGCCAGCAGCTCGGGCGGGATGAGCTCCTACGAGCAGTACTTC. Its protein is CASSSGGMSSYEQYF.